These 24 T cell receptor beta chains originate from one sample sequenced in a study of T cell repertoires in cytomegalovirus infection. Which antigens these TCRs recognize remains unknown. One entry per CDR3 protein results from TCRdb running MiXCR on the reads. The table shows roughly 730,000 distinct CDR3 sequences, with roughly 30% occurring only once. This sample comprised cultured PBMCs, obtained from culture after CMV antigen stimulation. Source of these receptors: a human donor in good health (CMV status not recorded). Some clones in this sample may be carry-over from other donors' samples.

The rearrangement uses TRBV20-1 and TRBJ1-5, with TRBD1 matching 7 bases. Losses at the gene ends were 0 bases for V and 1 base for J; bases not matched to a gene: 3. CDR3 length equals 15 residues. Looked up from germline, CDR1 is DFQATT and CDR2 is SNEGSKA (reference sequence). Here the CDR3 reads CSAREGGSSNQPQHF. The CDR3, as DNA: TGCAGTGCTAGAGAAGGGGGCTCGAGCAATCAGCCCCAGCATTTT.

CDR3 sequence (DNA): TGTGCCAGCAGAACAGCACGGGACTTACTTGGAAACACCATATATTTT. This translates into CASRTARDLLGNTIYF. This sequence joins TRBV6-1 and TRBJ1-3; a weak D match, TRBD1 (5 bases). From germline, CDR1 is MNHNS and CDR2 SASEGT. Trimming cost V 6 bases and J 3 bases, with 18 bases left between them. The CDR3 runs to 16 residues.

This clonotype was counted once. The J gene is TRBJ2-4, the V gene TRBV27; D not resolved. Trimming left V 1 base short and J 3 bases short, with 10 bases between. CDR3 size: 15 residues. Germline-derived CDR1 and CDR2 are MNHEY and SMNVEV (reference sequence). CDR3 sequence reads: CASSLWSHLKNIQYF. The CDR3 nucleotides are TGTGCCAGCAGTTTATGGTCACATCTCAAAAACATTCAGTACTTC.

This sequence joins TRBV18 and TRBJ2-4, with D unclear. The CDR3 is 13 residues long. Germline V gives CDR1 KGHSH, CDR2 LQKENI. V lost 2 bases, J lost 9 bases, and 11 bases lay in between. The CDR3 is CASSPGLTGIQYF. The DNA for the CDR3 is TGTGCCAGCTCACCAGGCCTCACGGGCATTCAGTACTTC.

The V and J genes are TRBV10-3 and TRBJ2-1, with 10 bases identical to TRBD2. J gave up 10 bases and V 8 bases, and 11 bases lay outside the gene matches. Germline loops: CDR1 ENHRY, CDR2 SYGVKD. The CDR3 is made up of 14 amino acids. The DNA for the CDR3 is TGTGCCATCTCTTCTAGCGGGGGAGGGTCCGAGCAGTTCTTC. Residues: CAISSSGGGSEQFF.

This clonotype was found a few times. The chain joins TRBV6-2 or TRBV6-3 to TRBJ1-1, with D unclear. Germline CDR1 and CDR2: MNHEY and SVGEGT. The CDR3 is made up of 17 amino acids. The V gene lost 2 bases and the J gene lost 4 bases, with 20 bases spanning the gap. The CDR3 reads CASSYDGDWYRGTEAFF. In nucleotides, the CDR3 is TGTGCCAGCAGTTACGACGGGGATTGGTATCGTGGCACTGAAGCTTTCTTT.

V and J are TRBV27 and TRBJ2-1; the D gene is possibly TRBD1 (6 bases). V gave up 10 bases and J gave up 7 bases, with 17 bases separating them. CDR1 and CDR2 (germline): MNHEY, SMNVEV (reference sequence). The length of the CDR3 is 13 residues. The CDR3 is CATATGPGNEQFF. CDR3 nucleotide sequence: TGTGCCACCGCAACAGGGCCCGGGAATGAGCAGTTCTTC.

A few counts support this clonotype. V is TRBV29-1 and J is TRBJ2-7; D call uncertain. The CDR3 has 11 residues. The V gene's germline CDR1 is SQVTM and CDR2 ANQGSEA. V was cut by 4 bases and J by 0 bases, with 4 bases left in between. CDR3 amino acids: CSVASSYEQYF. CDR3 nucleotide sequence: TGCAGCGTTGCAAGCTCCTACGAGCAGTACTTC.

J is TRBJ1-2 and V is TRBV24-1; D call uncertain. The CDR3 covers 15 residues. Germline-derived CDR1 and CDR2 are KGHDR and SFDVKD. Trimming stripped 2 bases from V and 8 bases from J, with 17 bases between. CDR3 in amino acids: CATSDSRSPARGYTF. The DNA of the CDR3 is TGTGCCACCAGTGATTCCAGGTCCCCCGCCCGAGGCTACACCTTC.

Only a few counts were recorded for this clonotype. The V call is TRBV7-6, the J call TRBJ2-1; D is unclear. Trimming removed 2 bases at V and 9 bases at J, with 11 bases between. The length of the CDR3 is 13 residues. CDR1 SGHVS and CDR2 FNYEAQ come from the germline V gene. In nucleotides, the CDR3 is TGTGCCAGCAGCTTAACACTGGAAAGTGAGCAGTTCTTC. Translation gives CASSLTLESEQFF.

There are a few counts of this clonotype. The chain is built from TRBV4-3 and TRBJ1-6; D possibly corresponds to TRBD1 (5 bases). This CDR3 comprises 16 residues. Trimming took off 3 bases at V and 5 bases at J, with 14 bases between the two ends. Germline V gene lookup returns CDR1 LGHNA and CDR2 YSLEER. CDR3: CASSQGGNSDNSPLHF. CDR3 DNA: TGCGCCAGCAGCCAGGGGGGGAATTCGGATAATTCACCCCTCCACTTT.

This clonotype was seen only once. J is TRBJ2-1 and V is TRBV7-9; 10 nucleotides match TRBD1. The germline CDR1 and CDR2 sequences are SEHNR and FQNEAQ (reference sequence). With 5 bases clipped from V and 2 bases from J, the junction kept 6 bases outside the gene matches. The CDR3 sequence is 16 residues long. The CDR3 loop reads CASSPAGTGAYNEQFF. The CDR3 bases are TGTGCCAGCAGCCCGGCCGGGACAGGGGCCTACAATGAGCAGTTCTTC.

This clonotype came up a few times. The V and J genes are TRBV12-3 or TRBV12-4 and TRBJ2-5; D gene unclear. Trimming took off 5 bases at V and 2 bases at J, with 9 bases between the two ends. The CDR3 is made up of 13 amino acids. CDR3 protein: CASSQYFQETQYF. The CDR3 nucleotides read TGTGCCAGCAGTCAGTATTTTCAAGAGACCCAGTACTTC.

This clonotype has a handful of counts. The rearrangement uses TRBV7-8 and TRBJ2-3; TRBD1 agrees at 8 bases. In germline, CDR1 is SGHVS, CDR2 FQNEAQ. V was pared by 11 bases and J by 4 bases, with 2 bases of the junction left unmatched. This CDR3 has 11 residues. The CDR3 region is CAVQGADTQYF. The DNA of the CDR3 is TGTGCCGTACAGGGGGCAGATACGCAGTATTTT.

This clonotype appeared a few times. The V and J genes are TRBV6-1 and TRBJ2-1; D is unclear. The CDR3 has 15 residues. V lost 6 bases, J lost 0 bases, and 12 bases lay in between. Germline CDR1 and CDR2: MNHNS and SASEGT. This chain's CDR3 is CASRMSHTSYNEQFF. The CDR3 nucleotides are TGTGCCAGCAGAATGTCCCATACCTCCTACAATGAGCAGTTCTTC.

This clonotype has only a few counts. The chain carries TRBV4-1 and TRBJ1-2; D unresolved. From germline, CDR1 is MGHRA and CDR2 YSYEKL. The ends were cut back, 3 bases at V and 7 bases at J, with 21 bases in the middle. The CDR3 consists of 16 residues. For the CDR3, the DNA is TGCGCCAGCAGCCAGTCGTTAGTACAGATTTTGGGTGGCTACACCTTC. Protein product: CASSQSLVQILGGYTF.

This clonotype was counted a few times. The chain combines TRBV6-6 with TRBJ2-2; possibly TRBD2 for D (7 bases). V was clipped by 10 bases and J by 3 bases, with 15 bases between them. CDR1 and CDR2 (germline): MNHNY, SVGAGI (reference sequence). CDR3 size: 14 residues. The CDR3 protein is CATAGALDTGELFF. As DNA, the CDR3 is TGTGCCACCGCGGGGGCGCTTGACACCGGGGAGCTGTTTTTT.

The chain recombines TRBV7-8 with TRBJ1-4, with D uncertain. Germline V gene lookup returns CDR1 SGHVS and CDR2 FQNEAQ. V was pared by 5 bases and J by 0 bases, with 16 bases between. The CDR3 is made up of 17 amino acids. CDR3: CASSLAGESSTNEKLFF. The CDR3 DNA reads as TGTGCCAGCAGCCTTGCTGGGGAAAGCTCAACTAATGAAAAACTGTTTTTT.

This rearrangement joins TRBV30 to TRBJ1-2; D is unresolved. V lost 0 bases, J lost 8 bases, and 10 bases lay in between. From germline, CDR1 is GTSNPN and CDR2 SVGIG (reference sequence). This CDR3 region has 12 residues. This CDR3 reads CAWSVYAAGYTF. For the CDR3, the DNA is TGTGCCTGGAGTGTATACGCCGCGGGCTACACCTTC.

The chain links TRBV20-1 to TRBJ2-1; 8 bases line up with TRBD2. The V segment lost 8 bases and the J segment 8 bases; nucleotides outside the gene matches: 14. This CDR3 is 14 amino acids long. Germline lookup yields CDR1 DFQATT and CDR2 SNEGSKA (reference sequence). Here the CDR3 DNA reads TGCAGTCCCCCTCAGCGGGAGAATTGGGATGAGCAGTTCTTC. It specifies CSPPQRENWDEQFF.

This clonotype was seen repeatedly, ten times or more. This CDR3 is CASTPRGGRRTGELFF. The CDR3 nucleotides are TGTGCCAGCACTCCTAGGGGGGGGCGACGGACCGGGGAGCTGTTTTTT. This chain links TRBV7-2 with TRBJ2-2; possibly TRBD2 for D (7 bases). Trimming cost V 7 bases and J 5 bases, with 20 bases left between them. The length of the CDR3 is 16 residues. Germline V gene data show CDR1 as SGHTA and CDR2 as FQGNSA.

Details on this clonotype: This may be a read error, as it is one base from a much larger clone. The CDR3 does not close with the conserved phenylalanine or tryptophan, likely indicating a read error. The chain employs TRBV7-2 and TRBJ1-1; D gene uncertain. Germline lookup yields CDR1 SGHTA and CDR2 FQGNSA. Trimming cost V 3 bases and J 5 bases, with 10 bases left between them. The CDR3 sequence is 13 residues long. The CDR3 bases are TGTGCCAGCAGCTTTCCCGGGAGTACTGAAGCTTTCCTT. Translation: CASSFPGSTEAFL.

There are a few counts of this clonotype. The J gene is TRBJ1-1, the V gene TRBV28, with D hard to call. The germline gives CDR1 MDHEN, CDR2 SYDVKM. The CDR3 spans 12 residues. V was cut by 5 bases and J by 4 bases, with 8 bases left in between. The CDR3 sequence: CASSPLVTEAFF. The CDR3 DNA reads as TGTGCCAGCAGTCCCTTAGTCACTGAAGCTTTCTTT.

The chain is built from TRBV3-1 and TRBJ1-6, with D uncertain. Per germline, CDR1 LGHDT and CDR2 YNNKEL (reference sequence). Trimming removed 6 bases at V and 7 bases at J, with 16 bases between. The CDR3 is made up of 15 amino acids. The CDR3 loop is CASRGYGKWNSPLHF. The CDR3, as DNA: TGTGCCAGCAGGGGGTACGGAAAGTGGAATTCACCCCTCCACTTT.